This is a list of T cell receptor beta chains from one sample in a study of T cell responses to AZD1222 COVID-19 vaccine. Generated by immunoSEQ multiplex PCR, the TCRdb table keeps only in-frame clones and is missing some. Here the sample spans 50,000 to 65,000 clones, 87% being singletons. Sequencing was performed on peripheral blood, taken 28 days after the second AZD1222 dose. These receptors all come from an adult who received the AZD1222 COVID-19 vaccine. Both conserved end residues are part of each CDR3. Fields, in order: J gene, clone size, D gene, V gene, CDR3 protein, CDR3 DNA. A D gene is named only where the DNA matches it firmly. The listing skips clone size in some rows; elsewhere it reads once, few, many or a size class.

j_call: TRBJ1-5; clone_size: -; d_call: -; v_call: TRBV20-1; cdr3_aa: CSASRGQTNQPQHF; cdr3_nt: TGCAGTGCTAGTCGAGGACAGACTAATCAGCCCCAGCATTTT
j_call: TRBJ1-1; clone_size: -; d_call: -; v_call: TRBV5-1; cdr3_aa: CASSLVGTLEAFF; cdr3_nt: TGCGCCAGCAGCTTGGTAGGGACACTTGAAGCTTTCTTT
j_call: TRBJ1-1; clone_size: -; d_call: -; v_call: TRBV12-5; cdr3_aa: CASRGRATEAFF; cdr3_nt: TGTGCTAGTCGGGGCCGGGCCACTGAAGCTTTCTTT
j_call: TRBJ2-2; clone_size: -; d_call: -; v_call: TRBV27; cdr3_aa: CASSLGSSAGELFF; cdr3_nt: TGTGCCAGCAGTTTAGGGAGCAGCGCCGGGGAGCTGTTTTTT
j_call: TRBJ2-1; clone_size: few; d_call: TRBD2; v_call: TRBV27; cdr3_aa: CASSLTSGMWANEQFF; cdr3_nt: TGTGCCAGCAGCCTGACTAGCGGGATGTGGGCCAATGAGCAGTTCTTC
j_call: TRBJ2-7; clone_size: -; d_call: -; v_call: TRBV28; cdr3_aa: CASSLLYEQYF; cdr3_nt: TGTGCCAGCAGTTTGCTGTACGAGCAGTACTTC
j_call: TRBJ2-3; clone_size: few; d_call: -; v_call: TRBV5-4; cdr3_aa: CASRYGGSDTQYF; cdr3_nt: TGTGCCAGCAGATATGGAGGGTCAGATACGCAGTATTTT
j_call: TRBJ2-3; clone_size: -; d_call: TRBD2; v_call: TRBV3-1/TRBV3-2; cdr3_aa: CASSRRSAGGPDTQYF; cdr3_nt: TGTGCCAGCAGCCGGAGATCGGCGGGAGGGCCAGATACGCAGTATTTT
j_call: TRBJ1-2; clone_size: -; d_call: TRBD1; v_call: TRBV24-1; cdr3_aa: CATSGGQGNGYTF; cdr3_nt: TGTGCCACCAGTGGAGGACAGGGGAATGGCTACACCTTC
j_call: TRBJ2-3; clone_size: -; d_call: TRBD1; v_call: TRBV19; cdr3_aa: CASSRQGQLDTQYF; cdr3_nt: TGTGCCAGCTCGAGACAGGGGCAATTAGATACGCAGTATTTT
j_call: TRBJ1-2; clone_size: -; d_call: -; v_call: TRBV6-1; cdr3_aa: CASSDLGDSNYGYTF; cdr3_nt: TGTGCCAGCAGTGATCTAGGGGATTCTAACTATGGCTACACCTTC
j_call: TRBJ2-3; clone_size: -; d_call: -; v_call: TRBV28; cdr3_aa: CASSSPRFGFSSTDTQYF; cdr3_nt: TGTGCCAGCAGTTCACCCCGCTTTGGTTTCTCTAGCACAGATACGCAGTATTTT
j_call: TRBJ2-2; clone_size: -; d_call: -; v_call: TRBV18; cdr3_aa: CASSARDKNTGELFF; cdr3_nt: TGTGCCAGCTCAGCCCGGGACAAGAACACCGGGGAGCTGTTTTTT
j_call: TRBJ1-1; clone_size: -; d_call: -; v_call: TRBV30; cdr3_aa: CAWKPGRAAFF; cdr3_nt: TGTGCCTGGAAACCGGGACGAGCAGCTTTCTTT
j_call: TRBJ1-5; clone_size: -; d_call: -; v_call: TRBV5-6; cdr3_aa: CASSLGPTNQPQHF; cdr3_nt: TGTGCCAGCAGCTTGGGACCGACCAATCAGCCCCAGCATTTT
j_call: TRBJ2-1; clone_size: -; d_call: TRBD2; v_call: TRBV19; cdr3_aa: CASSRTSGDNNEQFF; cdr3_nt: TGTGCCAGTAGTCGGACTAGCGGGGACAACAATGAGCAGTTCTTC
j_call: TRBJ1-6; clone_size: -; d_call: TRBD1; v_call: TRBV2; cdr3_aa: CASSGDRKSPLHF; cdr3_nt: TGTGCCAGCAGTGGGGACAGGAAATCACCCCTCCACTTT
j_call: TRBJ2-7; clone_size: -; d_call: -; v_call: TRBV3-1/TRBV3-2; cdr3_aa: CASSQEGPLLGEQYF; cdr3_nt: TGTGCCAGCAGCCAAGAGGGCCCCTTACTGGGGGAGCAGTACTTC
j_call: TRBJ1-1; clone_size: -; d_call: TRBD1; v_call: TRBV19; cdr3_aa: CATTPGGVGKTEAFF; cdr3_nt: TGTGCCACCACCCCAGGGGGGGTGGGGAAGACTGAAGCTTTCTTT
j_call: TRBJ1-2; clone_size: -; d_call: TRBD1; v_call: TRBV19; cdr3_aa: CASSTPRQGLGGYTF; cdr3_nt: TGTGCCAGTAGTACTCCCCGACAGGGGCTTGGGGGCTACACCTTC
j_call: TRBJ2-5; clone_size: -; d_call: -; v_call: TRBV5-4; cdr3_aa: CASSLAVRGDEETQYF; cdr3_nt: TGTGCCAGCAGCTTGGCGGTCAGGGGGGACGAGGAGACCCAGTACTTC
j_call: TRBJ2-5; clone_size: -; d_call: -; v_call: TRBV9; cdr3_aa: CAPTAEEGETQYF; cdr3_nt: TGTGCCCCCACAGCGGAGGAGGGGGAGACCCAGTACTTC
j_call: TRBJ2-7; clone_size: -; d_call: TRBD1; v_call: TRBV5-1; cdr3_aa: CASSRSGGDYEQYF; cdr3_nt: TGCGCCAGCAGTAGGTCAGGGGGCGACTACGAGCAGTACTTC